This T cell receptor beta chain was identified in a study of T and B cells in COVID-19 patients. Across the study: Peripheral blood came from COVID-19 patients with active infection or after recovery.

Germline V gives CDR1 LNHDA, CDR2 SQIVND (reference sequence). The CDR3 is 17 amino acids. V shed 5 bases and J shed 0 bases, with 20 bases lying between them. Multiplex PCR with BIOMED2 TRB-A/B primer pools amplified TRB rearrangements. Each CDR3 protein gets one entry after TCRdb re-called the multiplex PCR reads with MiXCR. The repertoire holds around 10,000 distinct CDR3 sequences, with around 34% as singletons. Whole-study findings and limits: Clonality of TRB repertoires was high in active COVID-19; recovery brought above-healthy diversity and richness. Patients with COVID-19 reportedly showed strongly skewed T cell receptor beta variable and joining gene usage. Exclusive to the recovered cohort were roughly 2,000 TCR clusters, some 30 of them with low generation probability.

From blood, roughly 220-550 ng of genomic DNA served as TRB template. By sample share, this clonotype is medium-sized. What it binds is not known. This TCR was recovered from a human donor with active COVID-19. J is TRBJ2-7 and V is TRBV19; D may be TRBD1 or TRBD2 (5 bases each). Sequences were obtained from blood. CDR3 bases: TGTGCCAGTAGTCCCGGTGGGTCTGGGGGTTCCTCCTACGAGCAGTACTTC. This codes for CASSPGGSGGSSYEQYF.